This is a list of T cell receptor beta chains from one sample in a study of blood T cell repertoires in COVID-19. Produced via immunoSEQ multiplex PCR; TCRdb's table is partial and in-frame only. Among fewer than 180,000 clones listed, 80% to 90% were seen once. Sequenced input: peripheral blood. The source of these receptors is a man between 65 and 79 years old with acute or convalescent COVID-19. Each CDR3 is given with its conserved first and last residue. A D gene is named only where the DNA matches it firmly. Size is stated for part of the rows, as once, few or many counts, or as a class when the clone is expanded.

-,-,TRBJ2-5,TRBV18,CASSTRTTQETQYF,TGTGCCAGCTCAACGCGGACAACTCAAGAGACCCAGTACTTC
-,-,TRBJ2-6,TRBV7-8,CASSSSGANVLTF,TGTGCCAGCAGCTCTTCTGGGGCCAACGTCCTGACTTTC
-,TRBD1,TRBJ2-5,TRBV19,CASSTGTDYRETQYF,TGTGCCAGTAGTACAGGGACAGATTATCGGGAGACCCAGTACTTC
-,-,TRBJ2-7,TRBV7-8,CASSLKGEEQYF,TGTGCCAGCAGCTTAAAGGGGGAGGAGCAGTACTTC
-,TRBD1,TRBJ1-3,TRBV18,CASSPSAGQPSSNTIYF,TGTGCCAGCTCACCCTCGGCGGGACAGCCGTCAAGTAACACCATATATTTT
-,TRBD1,TRBJ1-5,TRBV6-6,CASGQGVNQPQHF,TGTGCCAGCGGTCAGGGGGTCAATCAGCCCCAGCATTTT
once,TRBD1,TRBJ1-6,TRBV4-2,CASSPTRGQNSPLHF,TGTGCCAGCAGCCCAACCCGGGGACAGAATTCACCCCTCCACTTT
-,TRBD2,TRBJ2-3,TRBV24-1,CATSDAPGQLAGGPEDTQYF,TGTGCCACCAGTGACGCCCCCGGGCAACTAGCGGGAGGGCCAGAGGATACGCAGTATTTT
-,-,TRBJ2-1,TRBV2,CASSEDQGAYNEQFF,TGTGCCAGCAGTGAGGACCAGGGTGCCTACAATGAGCAGTTCTTC
-,TRBD1,TRBJ2-5,TRBV28,CASSTTGYQETQYF,TGTGCCAGCAGTACGACAGGGTACCAAGAGACCCAGTACTTC
-,-,TRBJ2-1,TRBV10-3,CAISESRDKFF,TGTGCCATCAGTGAGTCGAGGGACAAGTTCTTC
-,TRBD1,TRBJ2-1,TRBV28,CASSSTQGAIDEQFF,TGTGCCAGCAGCTCAACACAGGGGGCGATCGATGAGCAGTTCTTC
once,TRBD1,TRBJ2-7,TRBV18,CASSPLDRGHEQYF,TGTGCCAGCTCACCATTGGACAGGGGGCACGAGCAGTACTTC
-,TRBD2,TRBJ2-5,TRBV7-3,CASSFGLAGGETQYF,TGTGCCAGCAGCTTTGGACTAGCGGGAGGGGAGACCCAGTACTTC
-,TRBD2,TRBJ2-2,TRBV19,CASSIGAGGLRTGELFF,TGTGCCAGTAGTATAGGGGCGGGAGGGTTGAGAACCGGGGAGCTGTTTTTT
-,TRBD1,TRBJ1-5,TRBV19,CASSSTGTGFNQPQHF,TGTGCCAGTAGTTCCACCGGGACAGGGTTCAACCAGCCCCAGCATTTT
-,-,TRBJ2-7,TRBV28,CASSTLAEAHYEQYF,TGTGCCAGCAGTACTTTAGCGGAGGCCCACTACGAGCAGTACTTC
few,TRBD2,TRBJ2-1,TRBV10-3,CAISEGRRGLAGGRSNEQFF,TGTGCCATCAGTGAGGGCAGGCGGGGACTAGCGGGAGGCAGAAGCAATGAGCAGTTCTTC
-,TRBD1,TRBJ2-1,TRBV11-2,CASSSDRVNEQFF,TGTGCCAGCAGCTCGGACAGGGTAAATGAGCAGTTCTTC
-,TRBD1,TRBJ2-7,TRBV7-2,CASSLRTGTYEQYF,TGTGCCAGCAGCCTCCGGACAGGGACCTACGAGCAGTACTTC
-,TRBD2,TRBJ2-5,TRBV5-1,CASSLGGRVTETQYF,TGCGCCAGCAGCTTGGGCGGGAGGGTCACAGAGACCCAGTACTTC
-,-,TRBJ2-7,TRBV30,CAWRPTGSSYEQYF,TGTGCCTGGAGACCAACAGGGAGCTCCTACGAGCAGTACTTC
-,TRBD1,TRBJ1-1,TRBV9,CASSTRGSGDTEAFF,TGTGCCAGCAGCACCAGGGGGTCCGGCGACACTGAAGCTTTCTTT
-,TRBD2,TRBJ2-2,TRBV7-7,CASSPVLAGGPSNGELFF,TGTGCTAGCAGCCCGGTCCTAGCGGGAGGGCCCTCTAACGGGGAGCTGTTTTTT
-,TRBD1,TRBJ1-1,TRBV7-3,CASSLTGAGTEAFF,TGTGCCAGCAGCTTGACAGGGGCCGGCACTGAAGCTTTCTTT
-,-,TRBJ2-5,TRBV5-1,CASRMGGQETQYF,TGCGCCAGCAGGATGGGAGGCCAAGAGACCCAGTACTTC
-,TRBD1,TRBJ1-4,TRBV4-3,CASSQDSGQGNEKLFF,TGCGCCAGCAGCCAGGACTCCGGACAGGGTAATGAAAAACTGTTTTTT
-,-,TRBJ2-7,TRBV7-3,CASSLTGSSYEQYF,TGTGCCAGCAGCCTAACAGGGAGCTCCTACGAGCAGTACTTC
-,TRBD1,TRBJ2-7,TRBV7-2,CASRQSGTGISYEQYF,TGTGCCAGCAGACAATCCGGGACAGGGATATCCTACGAGCAGTACTTC
-,TRBD2,TRBJ2-2,TRBV11-2,CASSLRGSGPTGELFF,TGTGCCAGCAGCTTGCGCGGGAGTGGTCCCACCGGGGAGCTGTTTTTT
-,TRBD1,TRBJ2-1,TRBV10-3,CAISSGQGLNEQFF,TGTGCCATCAGCTCCGGACAGGGGCTCAATGAGCAGTTCTTC
-,TRBD2,TRBJ2-7,TRBV29-1,CSVGGTSGQSYEQYF,TGCAGCGTTGGGGGGACTAGCGGACAATCCTACGAACAGTACTTC
-,-,TRBJ2-1,TRBV6-5,CASSYGTRGRDEQFF,TGTGCCAGCAGCTACGGGACTAGGGGGCGGGATGAGCAGTTCTTC
-,-,TRBJ2-3,TRBV5-1,CATNPAGITDTQYF,TGCGCCACTAACCCTGCCGGGATCACAGATACGCAGTATTTT
-,TRBD1,TRBJ1-6,TRBV7-8,CASSRQGENNSPLHF,TGTGCCAGCAGCCGACAGGGGGAAAATAATTCACCCCTCCACTTT
-,TRBD1,TRBJ1-5,TRBV6-2/TRBV6-3,CASSYSGQGGLISNQPQHF,TGTGCCAGCAGTTACTCGGGACAGGGGGGCTTAATAAGCAATCAGCCCCAGCATTTT
few,TRBD1,TRBJ2-7,TRBV27,CASSAPGQGLYEQYF,TGTGCCAGCAGCGCTCCGGGACAGGGCCTCTACGAGCAGTACTTC
-,-,TRBJ2-1,TRBV7-9,CASSVLTGVDEQFF,TGTGCCAGCAGCGTCCTAACGGGGGTGGATGAGCAGTTCTTC
-,TRBD2,TRBJ2-7,TRBV5-4,CASSSLSGSFLSEQYF,TGTGCCAGCAGCAGCCTTAGCGGGAGTTTTCTATCCGAGCAGTACTTC
-,TRBD1,TRBJ1-4,TRBV28,CASSYQGVPNEKLFF,TGTGCCAGCAGCTATCAGGGGGTTCCTAATGAAAAACTGTTTTTT
-,TRBD2,TRBJ2-1,TRBV23-1,CASGPAWGGSGGSYNEQFF,TGCGCCAGCGGCCCTGCCTGGGGCGGGAGCGGGGGATCCTACAATGAGCAGTTCTTC
once,-,TRBJ2-3,TRBV19,CASSITGIPTDTQYF,TGTGCCAGTAGTATTACAGGGATACCTACAGATACGCAGTATTTT
-,TRBD1,TRBJ2-5,TRBV5-1,CASSLEPGQGWETQYF,TGCGCCAGCAGCTTGGAACCGGGACAGGGTTGGGAGACCCAGTACTTC
-,-,TRBJ2-3,TRBV5-5,CASSLEWGADTQYF,TGTGCCAGCAGCTTGGAATGGGGGGCAGATACGCAGTATTTT
-,-,TRBJ1-2,TRBV12-3/TRBV12-4,CASSPNGDYGYTF,TGTGCCAGCAGTCCTAACGGGGATTATGGCTACACCTTC
-,TRBD1,TRBJ1-1,TRBV6-5,CASSSGTANTEAFF,TGTGCCAGCAGTTCCGGGACAGCGAACACTGAAGCTTTCTTT
-,TRBD1,TRBJ1-5,TRBV6-2/TRBV6-3,CASSRPGQGRDSNQPQHF,TGTGCCAGCAGTCGTCCGGGACAGGGAAGGGATAGCAATCAGCCCCAGCATTTT
-,-,TRBJ1-1,TRBV7-2,CASSFAATTEAFF,TGTGCCAGCAGCTTTGCGGCGACCACTGAAGCTTTCTTT
-,-,TRBJ1-1,TRBV19,CASSIVGGYTEAFF,TGTGCCAGTAGTATAGTCGGGGGTTACACTGAAGCTTTCTTT
-,-,TRBJ2-1,TRBV6-5,CASSSTGSAEQFF,TGTGCCAGCAGCTCTACAGGGTCTGCTGAGCAGTTCTTC
-,-,TRBJ1-4,TRBV28,CASSLTATNEKLFF,TGTGCCAGCAGTTTGACAGCGACTAATGAAAAACTGTTTTTT
-,TRBD1,TRBJ1-4,TRBV19,CASTATGIYEKLFF,TGTGCCAGTACCGCGACAGGGATTTACGAAAAACTGTTTTTT
-,TRBD1,TRBJ1-2,TRBV7-9,CASSFEQGNGYTF,TGTGCCAGCAGCTTTGAACAGGGGAATGGCTACACCTTC